The 10 T cell receptor beta chains reported below all come from one sample, sequenced in a study of shared clonotypes between healthy human individuals. Terminally differentiated effector memory CD45RA+ cells were excluded from the naive CD8 cells, which were CD45RO-negative and positively selected for CCR7. Data came from immunoSEQ multiplex PCR; TCRdb stores just in-frame clones and leaves some out. The data contain 1.5 million to 2.5 million clones, about 95% of them seen just once; the ten biggest clones take up roughly 1%. Specimen: naive CD8+ T cells sorted from blood. These receptors were obtained from a man aged 18 to 35 in good health.

This chain joins TRBV6-6 and TRBJ2-7; D gene ambiguous. This CDR3 has 14 residues. V was cut by 4 bases and J by 2 bases, with 12 bases left in between. Germline CDR1 is MNHNY and CDR2 is SVGAGI (reference sequence). The CDR3 nucleotides read TGTGCCAGCAGTTTACTGGAGCCCCCCTACGAGCAGTACTTC. Its translation is CASSLLEPPYEQYF.

The rearrangement links TRBV27 to TRBJ2-7, with D tentatively TRBD1 or TRBD2 (5 bases each). The CDR3 spans 16 residues. V lost 3 bases to trimming and J lost 4 bases, with 19 bases between them. Looked up from germline, CDR1 is MNHEY and CDR2 is SMNVEV (reference sequence). In DNA form, the CDR3 reads TGTGCCAGCAGTTTTAGGGCCCGGGACGTGTTGTACGAGCAGTACTTC. Translated, it gives CASSFRARDVLYEQYF.

The chain recombines TRBV7-9 with TRBJ2-7; D is ambiguous. CDR1 and CDR2 (germline): SEHNR, FQNEAQ (reference sequence). V shed 1 base and J shed 0 bases, with 10 bases lying between them. The CDR3 is 15 residues long. CDR3 loop: CASSLGPRTSYEQYF. The CDR3 DNA is TGTGCCAGCAGCTTAGGCCCCAGGACCTCCTACGAGCAGTACTTC.

This chain uses TRBV12-5 with TRBJ1-1; D unresolved. V dropped 7 bases and J dropped 3 bases, with 9 bases sitting between them. Per the germline V gene, CDR1 is LGHNT and CDR2 is FRNRAP. This CDR3 spans 12 amino acids. The CDR3 is CASARGYTEAFF. The CDR3 region has the DNA TGTGCTAGTGCCCGGGGTTACACTGAAGCTTTCTTT.

The J gene is TRBJ2-1, the V gene TRBV7-9, with 13 bases that match TRBD2. CDR1 SEHNR and CDR2 FQNEAQ come from the germline V gene (reference sequence). The CDR3 runs 18 residues. Trimming removed 5 bases from V and 2 bases from J; junction bases left unmatched: 9. The CDR3 reads CASSPSGLAGTAYNEQFF. The CDR3 bases are TGTGCCAGCAGCCCCTCGGGACTAGCGGGAACCGCCTACAATGAGCAGTTCTTC.

The genes are TRBV5-1 and TRBJ2-7; TRBD1 matches 7 bases. CDR1 SGHRS and CDR2 YFSETQ come from the germline V gene. CDR3 length: 12 residues. V lost 5 bases and J lost 6; bases outside the gene matches: 5. In DNA form, the CDR3 reads TGCGCCAGCAGACAGGGGTACGGCGAGCAGTACTTC. Protein sequence: CASRQGYGEQYF. The whole variable domain, remainder taken from reference TRBV5-1 and TRBJ2-7, is KAGVTQTPRYLIKTRGQQVTLSCSPISGHRSVSWYQQTPGQGLQFLFEYFSETQRNKGNFPGRFSGRQFSNSRSEMNVSTLELGDSALYLCASRQGYGEQYFGPGTRLTVT.

Comment on this clone: Other DNA sequences in the sample encode the same CDR3. CDR3 sequence: CASSVGGGSQETQYF. As DNA, the CDR3 is TGTGCCAGCAGCGTAGGCGGGGGGAGCCAAGAGACCCAGTACTTC. This chain joins TRBV9 and TRBJ2-5; TRBD2 aligns across 8 bases. The CDR3 has 15 amino acids. In germline, CDR1 is SGDLS, CDR2 YYNGEE. The V and J ends lost 0 bases and 1 base, in that order; junction bases with no gene match: 2.

Of note for this clone: The same CDR3 also results from other DNA sequences found in this sample. The rearrangement joins TRBV7-9 to TRBJ2-1, with TRBD1 identical over 9 bases. Looked up from germline, CDR1 is SEHNR and CDR2 is FQNEAQ (reference sequence). This CDR3 spans 14 amino acids. Losses at the gene ends were 1 base for V and 7 bases for J; bases not matched to a gene: 2. CDR3 sequence (DNA): TGTGCCAGCAGCTTAGGACAGGGGGTGAATGAGCAGTTCTTC. This translates into CASSLGQGVNEQFF. The full variable domain, its missing parts supplied by reference TRBV7-9 and TRBJ2-1, is DTGVSQNPRHKITKRGQNVTFRCDPISEHNRLYWYRQTLGQGPEFLTYFQNEAQLEKSRLLSDRFSAERPKGSFSTLEIQRTEQGDSAMYLCASSLGQGVNEQFFGPGTRLTVL.

This clone was observed a few times. At the DNA level, this CDR3 is encoded by other sequences in the same sample as well. The chain combines TRBV7-9 with TRBJ2-2; TRBD1 matches 8 bases. Trimming at V came to 5 bases and at J to 2 bases, leaving 7 bases not matched to a gene. Germline V gene data show CDR1 as SEHNR and CDR2 as FQNEAQ (reference sequence). The CDR3 sequence is 16 residues long. CDR3 sequence: CASSGGQGSNTGELFF. CDR3 nucleotide sequence: TGTGCCAGCAGCGGAGGACAGGGATCAAACACCGGGGAGCTGTTTTTT.

The CDR3 spells CASSSRQGINEKLFF. The CDR3 nucleotides read TGTGCCAGCAGCTCTCGACAGGGCATCAACGAAAAACTGTTTTTT. The V gene is TRBV7-9, the J gene TRBJ1-4, with 7 bases aligning to TRBD1. This CDR3 region has 15 residues. CDR1 and CDR2 (germline): SEHNR, FQNEAQ (reference sequence). V shed 4 bases, J shed 8 bases, and the junction held 10 bases outside the gene matches.